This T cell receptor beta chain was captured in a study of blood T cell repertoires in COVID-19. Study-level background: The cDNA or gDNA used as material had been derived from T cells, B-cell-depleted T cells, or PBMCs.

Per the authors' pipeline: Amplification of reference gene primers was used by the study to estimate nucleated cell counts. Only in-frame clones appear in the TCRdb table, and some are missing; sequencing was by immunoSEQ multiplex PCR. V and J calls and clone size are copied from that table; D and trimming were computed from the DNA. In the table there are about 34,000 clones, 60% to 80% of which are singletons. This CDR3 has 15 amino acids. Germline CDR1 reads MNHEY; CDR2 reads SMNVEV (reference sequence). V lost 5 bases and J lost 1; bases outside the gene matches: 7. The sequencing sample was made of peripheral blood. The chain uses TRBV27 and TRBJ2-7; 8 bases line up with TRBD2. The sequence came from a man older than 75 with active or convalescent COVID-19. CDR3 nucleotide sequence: TGTGCCAGCAGTGCCCCGGGACTAGGTTCCTACGAGCAGTACTTC. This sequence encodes CASSAPGLGSYEQYF.